One sample yielded the 15 T cell receptor beta chains listed below, sequenced in a study of OX40 agonist ivuxolimab in advanced cancers. Profiled with immunoSEQ multiplex PCR; TCRdb holds only in-frame clones, not every one. This table has over 85,000 clones, 84% appearing once. The source was CD4+ or CD8+ T cells sorted from blood, collected in a trial of the OX40 agonist ivuxolimab. The receptors derive from an adult with an advanced solid tumor such as melanoma, head and neck, liver or kidney cancer.

V gene TRBV7-2 combines with J gene TRBJ1-3; no reliable D call. The germline gives CDR1 SGHTA, CDR2 FQGNSA. This CDR3 region has 14 residues. V was clipped by 1 base and J by 3 bases, with 7 bases between them. The CDR3 protein is CASSLDSGGNTIYF. CDR3 DNA sequence: TGTGCCAGCAGCTTAGATTCTGGTGGAAACACCATATATTTT. Full variable domain (rest looked up from reference TRBV7-2 and TRBJ1-3): GAGVSQSPSNKVTEKGKDVELRCDPISGHTALYWYRQSLGQGLEFLIYFQGNSAPDKSGLPSDRFSAERTGGSVSTLTIQRTQQEDSAVYLCASSLDSGGNTIYFGEGSWLTVV.

This clone showed up just once. The chain combines TRBV5-1 with TRBJ2-1, with D possibly TRBD2 on 6 matching bases. V gave up 0 bases and J gave up 4 bases, with 11 bases separating them. The length of the CDR3 is 15 residues. Germline V CDR1 and CDR2: SGHRS, YFSETQ. In DNA form, the CDR3 reads TGCGCCAGCAGCTTGGTCTCGGGGGAGTACAATGAGCAGTTCTTC. Protein: CASSLVSGEYNEQFF.

The chain recombines TRBV28 with TRBJ2-5, with 12 nucleotides matching TRBD2. Germline CDR1 MDHEN, CDR2 SYDVKM. Trimming cost V 8 bases and J 1 base; bases outside gene matches: 8. CDR3 length equals 16 residues. Here the CDR3 reads CASHPSLAGGQETQYF. Written as DNA, the CDR3 is TGTGCCAGCCACCCCTCACTAGCGGGGGGCCAAGAGACCCAGTACTTC.

The chain couples TRBV30 to TRBJ2-7; 9 nucleotides agree with TRBD1. Trimming at V came to 1 base and at J to 2 bases, leaving 0 bases not matched to a gene. CDR1 is GTSNPN and CDR2 is SVGIG in the germline V gene (reference sequence). The CDR3 length is 13 residues. The CDR3 protein is CAWSGQGAYEQYF. CDR3 DNA: TGTGCCTGGAGTGGACAGGGGGCCTACGAGCAGTACTTC.

The chain has TRBV7-8 and TRBJ2-1; 8 nucleotides align to TRBD1. Germline V gene sequence: CDR1 SGHVS, CDR2 FQNEAQ. This CDR3 has 16 residues. V lost 3 bases and J lost 8; bases outside the gene matches: 12. The CDR3 loop reads CASSLGGGQGSYEQFF. In DNA, the CDR3 is TGTGCCAGCAGCTTGGGAGGAGGACAGGGTTCGTATGAGCAGTTCTTC.

CDR3 bases: TGTGCCAGCAGTCCTACCGCTGGGGTTATCGATGAGCAGTTCTTC. This encodes CASSPTAGVIDEQFF. The genes are TRBV11-2 and TRBJ2-1; D is unresolved. This CDR3 spans 15 amino acids. CDR1 SGHAT and CDR2 FQNNGV come from the germline V gene. Trimming removed 6 bases from V and 8 bases from J, with 20 bases in between.

This clone was detected once. The chain carries TRBV18 and TRBJ1-1; D is possibly TRBD1 (6 bases). The CDR3 is made up of 16 amino acids. Germline loops: CDR1 KGHSH, CDR2 LQKENI. The ends were cut back, 3 bases at V and 0 bases at J, with 14 bases in the middle. The CDR3 spells CASSPGGAKVNTEAFF. The DNA of the CDR3 is TGTGCCAGCTCACCGGGGGGCGCAAAAGTGAACACTGAAGCTTTCTTT. Looking up the rest from reference TRBV18 and TRBJ1-1 gives the full variable domain: NAGVMQNPRHLVRRRGQEARLRCSPMKGHSHVYWYRQLPEEGLKFMVYLQKENIIDESGMPKERFSAEFPKEGPSILRIQQVVRGDSAAYFCASSPGGAKVNTEAFFGQGTRLTVV.

V is TRBV19 and J is TRBJ2-7; the D gene is possibly TRBD1 (6 bases). Germline V CDR1 and CDR2: LNHDA, SQIVND (reference sequence). Deletions cut 6 bases from V and 2 bases from J, with 14 bases between. This CDR3 comprises 14 residues. The CDR3 region has the DNA TGTGCCAGTAGCGATATACAGGGACCCTACGAGCAGTACTTC. Protein product: CASSDIQGPYEQYF.

CDR3 bases: TGTGCCAGCTCACCCCCAGGACTAGCGGGGGGAAGCTCCTACGAGCAGTACTTC. Its protein is CASSPPGLAGGSSYEQYF. The chain recombines TRBV18 with TRBJ2-7, with 14 bases that match TRBD2. After removal of 3 bases from V and 0 bases from J, the junction contained 7 bases not matched to a gene. CDR3 length equals 18 residues. Germline V gives CDR1 KGHSH, CDR2 LQKENI.

The rearrangement links TRBV6-5 to TRBJ1-1, with TRBD1 matching over 7 bases. Germline CDR1 reads MNHEY; CDR2 reads SVGAGI. Losses at the gene ends were 5 bases for V and 1 base for J; bases not matched to a gene: 4. CDR3 size: 14 residues. This CDR3 is CASSPRTGNTEAFF. CDR3 DNA sequence: TGTGCCAGCAGTCCACGGACAGGGAACACTGAAGCTTTCTTT.

The rearrangement joins TRBV5-4 to TRBJ1-2, with D maybe TRBD1 (6 bases). Germline CDR1 SGHNT, CDR2 YYREEE (reference sequence). V lost 4 bases and J 8 bases, leaving 18 bases between the germline ends. The CDR3 runs 14 residues. The CDR3 region is CASSPVGGAGGYTF. The CDR3 nucleotides read TGTGCCAGCAGCCCCGTAGGGGGGGCAGGGGGCTACACCTTC.

A single count supports this clone. The rearrangement uses TRBV5-4 and TRBJ2-6; D is undetermined. Between the trimmed V and J ends, which lost 0 bases and 3 bases, there was a span of 7 bases. Germline loops: CDR1 SGHNT, CDR2 YYREEE (reference sequence). The CDR3 covers 15 residues. The DNA for the CDR3 is TGTGCCAGCAGCTTGGAAGCGCTTGGGGCCAACGTCCTGACTTTC. Translated, it gives CASSLEALGANVLTF.

This CDR3 reads CASSSNRVLETQYF. For the CDR3, the DNA is TGTGCCAGCAGTTCCAACAGGGTTCTGGAGACCCAGTACTTC. This chain links TRBV28 with TRBJ2-5; D possibly corresponds to TRBD1 (6 bases). V lost 4 bases, J lost 5 bases, and 14 bases lay in between. The CDR3 has 14 residues. Germline CDR1 is MDHEN and CDR2 is SYDVKM.

The J gene is TRBJ2-3, the V gene TRBV25-1; either TRBD1 or TRBD2 may supply D (5 bases each). In germline, CDR1 is MGHDK, CDR2 SYGVNS. The germline V and J ends were trimmed by 3 bases and 1 base, with 8 bases remaining between them. This CDR3 is 14 amino acids long. CDR3 in DNA: TGTGCCAGCAGTGACGGGGCCGGCACAGATACGCAGTATTTT. Translated, it gives CASSDGAGTDTQYF.

The chain links TRBV6-8 to TRBJ2-7, with TRBD1 matching 7 bases. CDR3 length: 15 amino acids. With V trimmed by 5 bases and J by 3 bases, 10 bases remained unmatched. The germline gives CDR1 MNHGY, CDR2 SAAAGT. The CDR3 DNA reads TGTGCCAGCAGTCAAGTAGGGACAGCTCACTACGAGCAGTACGTC. Protein sequence: CASSQVGTAHYEQYV.